The clone carrying this T cell receptor (beta chain) showed up just once. This specimen belongs to a study of T cells after somatic rescue of genetic block. The CDR3 spans 13 residues. Germline values: CDR1 SGHNT, CDR2 YENEEA. V lost 7 bases and J 1 base, leaving 10 bases between the germline ends. Generated by immunoSEQ multiplex PCR, the TCRdb table keeps only in-frame clones and is missing some. The sample includes 13,000 to 15,000 clones, under 75% of them seen just once. V is TRBV11-3 and J is TRBJ1-1; D gene unclear. This clonotype was sampled from a boy younger than 18. The sample taken for sequencing was peripheral blood mononuclear cells (PBMCs). CDR3 protein: CASITEGNTEAFF. CDR3 in DNA: TGTGCCAGCATAACAGAGGGGAACACTGAAGCTTTCTTT.